This T cell receptor (beta chain) was sequenced for a study of T cells in Graves' hyperthyroidism and ophthalmopathy. Points from the study as a whole: Ophthalmopathy onset followed model prediction by a median roughly 6.5 months.

Uncontrolled infection, other autoimmune disease, pregnancy or lactation barred patients from enrollment. Only a few counts were recorded for this clonotype. As yet, its antigen is unknown. Amplified TCR beta CDR3 regions came from RNA transcripts. The HTBI primer set drove a first-round RT-PCR of the TCR CDR3. TCRdb called the multiplex PCR reads again in MiXCR, with one record for every CDR3 protein. The data contain about 580,000 distinct CDR3 sequences, roughly 14% of them singletons. There are 15 residues in the CDR3. Germline V CDR1 and CDR2: KGHDR, SFDVKD. V lost 7 bases to trimming and J lost 2 bases; unmatched junction nucleotides: 6.

The chain is built from TRBV24-1 and TRBJ1-4; 7 nucleotides line up with TRBD1. Input material: blood. The sequence derives from a woman in her twenties or thirties with Graves' hyperthyroidism that later progressed to Graves' ophthalmopathy. The CDR3 sequence: CATSQTGETNEKLFF. The CDR3 DNA follows: TGTGCCACCAGCCAAACAGGGGAGACTAATGAAAAACTGTTTTTT.